These 2 T cell receptor beta chains were all obtained from the same sample, sequenced in a study of early T cells in non-severe SARS-CoV-2 infection. TCRdb analysed the 5' RACE reads with MiXCR anew, one entry per CDR3 protein. The repertoire has about 27,000 distinct CDR3 sequences, 2.9% of them found once; the top ten carry approximately 0.72%. Sequences were obtained from whole blood. The receptors were sampled from an adult who was a healthcare worker with PCR-confirmed SARS-CoV-2 infection or an uninfected control (not recorded which).

This clonotype was seen at least ten times. The chain has TRBV20-1 and TRBJ2-5; TRBD1 aligns across 7 bases. The CDR3 has 15 amino acids. Per the germline V gene, CDR1 is DFQATT and CDR2 is SNEGSKA (reference sequence). V was clipped by 1 base and J by 2 bases; unmatched bases: 7. As DNA, the CDR3 is TGCAGTGCTAGAGGGGACAGCAGAAAACAAGAGACCCAGTACTTC. This sequence encodes CSARGDSRKQETQYF.

This clonotype has at least ten counts. V is TRBV2 and J is TRBJ1-6, with TRBD1 identical over 10 bases. Germline CDR1 and CDR2: SNHLY and FYNNEI. The V segment lost 6 bases and the J segment 7 bases; nucleotides outside the gene matches: 9. This CDR3 comprises 16 residues. The CDR3 protein is CASRARQGASNSPLHF. DNA for the CDR3: TGTGCCAGCAGAGCGAGACAGGGGGCCAGCAATTCACCCCTCCACTTT.